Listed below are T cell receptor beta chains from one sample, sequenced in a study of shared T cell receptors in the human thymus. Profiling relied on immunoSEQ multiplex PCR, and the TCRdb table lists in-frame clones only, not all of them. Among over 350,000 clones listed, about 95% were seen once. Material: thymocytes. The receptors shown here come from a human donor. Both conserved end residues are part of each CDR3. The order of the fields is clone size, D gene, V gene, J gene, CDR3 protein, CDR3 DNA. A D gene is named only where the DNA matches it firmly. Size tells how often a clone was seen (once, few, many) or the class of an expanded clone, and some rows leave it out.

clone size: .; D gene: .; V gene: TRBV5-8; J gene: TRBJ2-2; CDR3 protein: CASSCPGLPRPTGELFF; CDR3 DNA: TGTGCCAGCAGCTGCCCGGGACTGCCGCGCCCCACCGGGGAGCTGTTTTTT
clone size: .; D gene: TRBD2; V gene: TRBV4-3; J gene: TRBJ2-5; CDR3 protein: CASACLGRREAQETQYF; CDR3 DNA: TGCGCCAGCGCATGTCTAGGTCGGCGGGAGGCTCAAGAGACCCAGTACTTC
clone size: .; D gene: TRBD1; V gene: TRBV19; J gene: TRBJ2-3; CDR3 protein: CASSMRTGPTDTQYF; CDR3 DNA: TGTGCCAGTAGTATGAGGACAGGACCCACAGATACGCAGTATTTT
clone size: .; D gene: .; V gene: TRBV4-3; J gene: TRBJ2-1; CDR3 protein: CASSHLYWGTYNEQFF; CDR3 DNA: TGCGCCAGCAGTCACTTATATTGGGGCACGTACAATGAGCAGTTCTTC
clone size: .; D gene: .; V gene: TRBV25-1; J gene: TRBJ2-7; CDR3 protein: CASSDNRASYEQYF; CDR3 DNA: TGTGCCAGCAGTGATAACAGGGCGTCCTACGAGCAGTACTTC
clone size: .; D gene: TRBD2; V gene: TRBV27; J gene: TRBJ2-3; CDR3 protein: CASRTSGSTDTQYF; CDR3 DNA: TGTGCCAGCAGGACTAGCGGATCCACAGATACGCAGTATTTT
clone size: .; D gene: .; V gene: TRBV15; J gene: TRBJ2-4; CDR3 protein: CATSRDPAIQYF; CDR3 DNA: TGTGCCACCAGCAGAGATCCGGCCATTCAGTACTTC
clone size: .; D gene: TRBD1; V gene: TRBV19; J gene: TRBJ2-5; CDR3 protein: CASSTQGQETQYF; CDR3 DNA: TGTGCCAGTAGTACACAGGGGCAAGAGACCCAGTACTTC
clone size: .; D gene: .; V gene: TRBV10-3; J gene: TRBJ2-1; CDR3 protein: CADWLGLNEQFF; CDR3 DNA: TGTGCCGACTGGTTGGGTTTGAATGAGCAGTTCTTC
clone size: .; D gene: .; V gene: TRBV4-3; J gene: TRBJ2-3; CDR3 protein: CASSQDVAGDTDTQYF; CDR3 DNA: TGCGCCAGCAGCCAAGATGTGGCAGGGGACACAGATACGCAGTATTTT
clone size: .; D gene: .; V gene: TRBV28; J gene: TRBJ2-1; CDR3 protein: CASSFRPPADARAYNEQFF; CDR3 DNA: TGTGCCAGCAGTTTCCGGCCGCCAGCAGACGCCAGGGCCTACAATGAGCAGTTCTTC
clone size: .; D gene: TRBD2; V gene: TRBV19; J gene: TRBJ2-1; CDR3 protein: CASSTIAGRAYNEQFF; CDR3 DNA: TGTGCCAGTAGTACAATAGCGGGACGGGCCTACAATGAGCAGTTCTTC
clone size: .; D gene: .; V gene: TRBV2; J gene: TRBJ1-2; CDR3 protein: CASIEDPGGYTF; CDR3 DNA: TGTGCCAGCATCGAAGACCCAGGTGGCTACACCTTC
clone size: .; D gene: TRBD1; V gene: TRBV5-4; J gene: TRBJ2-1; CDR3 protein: CASSLRQGGEQFF; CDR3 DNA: TGTGCCAGCAGCTTACGACAGGGGGGTGAGCAGTTCTTC
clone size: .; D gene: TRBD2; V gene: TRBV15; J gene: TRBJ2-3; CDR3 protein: CATSRARAGSGIGTDTQYF; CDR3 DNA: TGTGCCACCAGCAGAGCCCGAGCCGGTAGCGGGATTGGGACAGATACGCAGTATTTT
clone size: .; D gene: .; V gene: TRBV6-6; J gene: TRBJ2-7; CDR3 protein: CASSYSGLDLAYEQYF; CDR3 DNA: TGTGCCAGCAGTTACTCGGGTCTGGACTTGGCCTACGAGCAGTACTTC
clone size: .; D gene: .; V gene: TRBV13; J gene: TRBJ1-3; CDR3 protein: CASSLEATTSGNTIYF; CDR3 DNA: TGTGCCAGCAGCTTAGAGGCGACCACCTCTGGAAACACCATATATTTT
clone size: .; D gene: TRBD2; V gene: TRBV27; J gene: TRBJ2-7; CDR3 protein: CATSARAGAPSYEQYF; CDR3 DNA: TGTGCCACCAGTGCCAGAGCGGGAGCTCCGTCCTACGAGCAGTACTTC
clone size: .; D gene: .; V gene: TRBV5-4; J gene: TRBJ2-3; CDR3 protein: CASSFSVLPTDTQYF; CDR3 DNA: TGTGCCAGCAGCTTTAGCGTCCTCCCCACAGATACGCAGTATTTT
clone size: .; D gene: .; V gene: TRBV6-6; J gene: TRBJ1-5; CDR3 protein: CASSWETQEDQPQHF; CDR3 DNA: TGTGCCAGCAGTTGGGAGACGCAGGAGGACCAGCCCCAGCATTTT
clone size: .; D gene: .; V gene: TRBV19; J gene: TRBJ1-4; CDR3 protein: CASSLHPPGQAGNEKLFF; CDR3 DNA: TGTGCCAGTAGTCTGCACCCGCCGGGGCAGGCGGGGAATGAAAAACTGTTTTTT
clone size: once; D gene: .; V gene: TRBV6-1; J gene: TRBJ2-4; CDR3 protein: CASSEDPTEYKNIQYF; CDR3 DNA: TGTGCCAGCAGTGAAGACCCCACGGAATATAAAAACATTCAGTACTTC
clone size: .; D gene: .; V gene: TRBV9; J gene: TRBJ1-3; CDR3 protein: CASSVACGNTIYF; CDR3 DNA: TGTGCCAGCAGCGTAGCCTGTGGAAACACCATATATTTT
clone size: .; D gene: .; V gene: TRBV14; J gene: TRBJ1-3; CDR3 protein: CASSQTRTLAGNTIYF; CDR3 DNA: TGTGCCAGCAGCCAGACTCGGACTTTAGCTGGAAACACCATATATTTT
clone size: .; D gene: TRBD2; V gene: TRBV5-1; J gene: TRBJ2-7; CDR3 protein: CASSLASGEYEQYF; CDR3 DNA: TGCGCCAGCAGCTTGGCTAGCGGGGAGTACGAGCAGTACTTC
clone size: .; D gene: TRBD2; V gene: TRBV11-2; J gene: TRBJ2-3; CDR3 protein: CASTASGEDTQYF; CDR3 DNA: TGTGCCAGCACCGCTAGCGGTGAAGATACGCAGTATTTT
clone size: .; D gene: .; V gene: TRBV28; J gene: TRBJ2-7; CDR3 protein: CASSPPKSADSSYEQYF; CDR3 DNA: TGTGCCAGCAGTCCCCCGAAATCAGCGGATTCCTCCTACGAGCAGTACTTC
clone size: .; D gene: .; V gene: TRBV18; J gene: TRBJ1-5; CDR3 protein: CASSRPEGHNQPQHF; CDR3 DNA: TGTGCCAGCTCACGCCCTGAGGGACACAATCAGCCCCAGCATTTT
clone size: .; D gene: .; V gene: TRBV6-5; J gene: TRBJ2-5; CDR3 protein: CATGTGSQETQYF; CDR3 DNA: TGTGCCACCGGGACGGGCAGCCAAGAGACCCAGTACTTC
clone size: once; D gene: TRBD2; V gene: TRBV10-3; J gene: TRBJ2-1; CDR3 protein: CAISEGKTSGTTYNEQFF; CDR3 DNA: TGTGCCATCAGTGAGGGGAAGACTAGCGGGACAACCTACAATGAGCAGTTCTTC
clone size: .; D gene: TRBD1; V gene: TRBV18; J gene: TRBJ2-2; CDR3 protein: CASSPLSGGSGELFF; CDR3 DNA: TGTGCCAGCTCACCACTGTCAGGGGGCTCCGGGGAGCTGTTTTTT
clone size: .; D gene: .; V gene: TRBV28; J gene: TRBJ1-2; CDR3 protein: CASSPGADYGYTF; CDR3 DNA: TGTGCCAGCAGTCCGGGGGCCGACTATGGCTACACCTTC
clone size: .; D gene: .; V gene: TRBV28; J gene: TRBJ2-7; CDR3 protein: CASSSRGYGRYSYEQYF; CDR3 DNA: TGTGCCAGCAGTTCCCGGGGCTACGGGAGATACTCCTACGAGCAGTACTTC
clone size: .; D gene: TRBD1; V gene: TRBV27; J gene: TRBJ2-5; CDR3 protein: CASSCRQGKETQYF; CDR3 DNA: TGTGCCAGCAGCTGTAGACAGGGGAAAGAGACCCAGTACTTC
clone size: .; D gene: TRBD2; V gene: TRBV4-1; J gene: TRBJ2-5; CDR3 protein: CASSRRAGPETQYF; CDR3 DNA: TGCGCCAGCAGCCGTCGAGCGGGGCCGGAGACCCAGTACTTC
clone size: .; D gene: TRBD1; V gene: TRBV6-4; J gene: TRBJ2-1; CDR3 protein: CASRRQGTDEQFF; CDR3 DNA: TGTGCCAGCAGACGACAGGGTACCGATGAGCAGTTCTTC
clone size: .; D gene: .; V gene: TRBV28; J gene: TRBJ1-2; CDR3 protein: CASSLFGHHTF; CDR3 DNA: TGTGCCAGCAGTTTGTTCGGGCATCACACCTTC
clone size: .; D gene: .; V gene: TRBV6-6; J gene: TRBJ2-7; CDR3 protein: CASSPPPAPFYEQYF; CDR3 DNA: TGTGCCAGCAGCCCCCCCCCAGCGCCATTCTACGAGCAGTACTTC
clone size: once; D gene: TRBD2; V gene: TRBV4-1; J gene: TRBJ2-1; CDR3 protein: CASSRFLSSSGRKYNEQFF; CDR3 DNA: TGCGCCAGCAGCCGATTCCTCAGCTCTAGCGGGAGGAAGTACAATGAGCAGTTCTTC
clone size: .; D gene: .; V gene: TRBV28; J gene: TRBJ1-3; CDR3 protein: CASRGRPGNTIYF; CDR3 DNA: TGTGCCAGCAGAGGGCGACCTGGAAACACCATATATTTT
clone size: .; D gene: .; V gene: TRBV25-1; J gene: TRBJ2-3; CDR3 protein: CASSEFVGLDTQYF; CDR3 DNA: TGTGCCAGCAGTGAATTCGTCGGGTTGGATACGCAGTATTTT
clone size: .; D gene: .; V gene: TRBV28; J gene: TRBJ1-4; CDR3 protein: CASSLRPGIGEKLFF; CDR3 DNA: TGTGCCAGCAGTTTACGCCCCGGGATCGGGGAAAAACTGTTTTTT
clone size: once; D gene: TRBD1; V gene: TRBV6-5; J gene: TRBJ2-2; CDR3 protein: CAGSYGTGGNTGELFF; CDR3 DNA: TGTGCCGGCAGTTATGGGACAGGGGGGAACACCGGGGAGCTGTTTTTT
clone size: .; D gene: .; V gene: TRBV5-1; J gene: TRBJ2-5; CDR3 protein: CASSLAPLGTTRETQYF; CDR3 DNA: TGCGCCAGCAGCTTGGCACCACTAGGAACTACACGGGAGACCCAGTACTTC
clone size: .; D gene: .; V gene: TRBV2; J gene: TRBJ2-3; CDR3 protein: CASPGGAGSTDTQYF; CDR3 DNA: TGTGCCAGCCCAGGGGGAGCGGGGAGCACAGATACGCAGTATTTT